The clone carrying this T cell receptor (beta chain) appeared a few times. Germline V lookup: CDR1 SQVTM, CDR2 ANQGSEA. The CDR3 sequence is 12 residues long. Primed by a sample-barcoded 5' primer and a J-beta primer mix, a second PCR proceeded for roughly 7 to 11 cycles. Paired-end reads containing CDR3 totaled no fewer than 3 million for each sample. TCRdb fed the 5' RACE reads into MiXCR, producing one record per CDR3 protein. There are over a million distinct CDR3 sequences in the sample; more than 40% occur only once, and about 20% lies in the top ten. This sample was taken from a study of blood T cells in healthy people across ages.

The J gene is TRBJ2-5, the V gene TRBV29-1, with D unresolved. The last part of the DNA fits TRBJ2-7 better; the J call may be wrong. The source is a woman in her fifties or sixties in good health. Sample: blood. The CDR3 region is CSVVDGTTEQYF. In DNA, the CDR3 is TGCAGCGTTGTCGACGGCACGACCGAGCAGTACTTC.